The rows below give T cell receptor beta chains drawn from one sample of a study of T-cell memory formation after mild COVID-19. MiXCR, run by TCRdb on the 5' RACE reads, gives a single entry per CDR3 protein. The profile covers roughly 300,000 distinct CDR3 sequences, with 8% to 9% appearing a single time and under 25% taken by the ten largest. The material sequenced was PBMCs or a T cell subset sorted from them (not recorded which). Every receptor here comes from a man aged 18 to 29 who had mild COVID-19 (a few samples of this study predate the infection). Cell type and time point are not known. Each CDR3 is given with its conserved first and last residue. The order of the fields is clone size, V gene, J gene, D gene, CDR3 DNA, CDR3 protein. The D gene is left open where the match is weak. Size values are once, few and many counts, or a class for expanded clones, and some rows have none.

>few|TRBV20-1|TRBJ2-3|NA
TGCAGTGCTAGCCTTTTCACAGATACGCAGTATTTT
CSASLFTDTQYF
>NA|TRBV5-1|TRBJ2-5|NA
TGCGCCAGCAGCTTGTCTTCACTTCAAGAGACCCAGTACTTC
CASSLSSLQETQYF
>many|TRBV12-3/TRBV12-4|TRBJ1-2|NA
TGTGCCAGCAACCCGGGACAAAACTATGGCTACACCTTC
CASNPGQNYGYTF
>few|TRBV12-3/TRBV12-4|TRBJ1-6|NA
TGTGCCAGCAGTGCACCTCCCGGGGGGGAGAATTCACCCCTCCACTTT
CASSAPPGGENSPLHF
>many|TRBV12-3/TRBV12-4|TRBJ1-6|NA
TGTGCCAGCGGCGGGTCCGTTAATTCACCCCTCCACTTT
CASGGSVNSPLHF
>NA|TRBV5-1|TRBJ1-1|NA
TGCGCCAGCGGAGGCGGGGGGGGCAACACTGAAGCTTTCTTT
CASGGGGGNTEAFF
>many|TRBV29-1|TRBJ2-5|NA
TGCAGCGTTGAATTAGGAGGGATCGGAGAGACCCAGTACTTC
CSVELGGIGETQYF
>few|TRBV5-1|TRBJ2-5|TRBD2
TGCGCCAGCAGCTCCGACGGGCGGGGGGGTGGAGAGACCCAGTACTTC
CASSSDGRGGGETQYF
>few|TRBV4-1|TRBJ2-3|TRBD2
TGCGCCAGCAGCCTTATTAGCGGGGGCCCAGATACGCAGTATTTT
CASSLISGGPDTQYF
>few|TRBV10-3|TRBJ2-2|TRBD2
TGTGCCATCAGTGACCAGGCTAGCGGGTTAGGGGAGCTGTTTTTT
CAISDQASGLGELFF
>NA|TRBV24-1|TRBJ1-2|NA
TGTGCCACCGCTGACAGAAACTATGGCTACACCTTC
CATADRNYGYTF
>NA|TRBV20-1|TRBJ1-1|NA
TGCAGTGCTAGCGACAGGAGGAAGAACACTGAAGCTTTCTTT
CSASDRRKNTEAFF
>NA|TRBV6-5|TRBJ2-1|TRBD2
TGTGCCAGCAGTCAGCGACTAGCGGGGAGCTCCTACAATGAGCAGTTCTTC
CASSQRLAGSSYNEQFF
>many|TRBV7-9|TRBJ2-1|NA
TGTGCCAGCAGCTTAGGATCGGCTTACAATGAGCAGTTCTTC
CASSLGSAYNEQFF
>NA|TRBV20-1|TRBJ1-1|NA
TGCAGTGCTAGAGATATCGCTAATAATGAAGCTTTCTTT
CSARDIANNEAFF
>few|TRBV29-1|TRBJ2-1|NA
TGCAGCGTTGTCGGGGGCCGGCTCAATGAGCAGTTCTTC
CSVVGGRLNEQFF
>NA|TRBV3-1|TRBJ2-1|NA
TGTGCCAGCAGCCGGGACCGAAGCTCCTACAATGAGCAGTTCTTC
CASSRDRSSYNEQFF
>many|TRBV7-3|TRBJ2-1|TRBD2
TGTGCCAGCAGCTTAATTGGAGGAGCGGGGAGGGACAATGAGCAGTTCTTC
CASSLIGGAGRDNEQFF
>NA|TRBV20-1|TRBJ2-3|NA
TGCAGTGCCCCTGACCCGAGCACAGATACGCAGTATTTT
CSAPDPSTDTQYF
>NA|TRBV4-1|TRBJ2-5|NA
TGCGCCAGCAGCCCTGTCCCGGCCAGGGCCCAAGAGACCCAGTACTTC
CASSPVPARAQETQYF
>few|TRBV25-1|TRBJ1-4|NA
TGTGCCAGCAGTGGGCGGATTAATGAAAAACTGTTTTTT
CASSGRINEKLFF
>NA|TRBV6-5|TRBJ1-1|NA
TGTGCCAGCAGTTACTCGTGGAGGGGCACTGAAGCTTTCTTT
CASSYSWRGTEAFF
>NA|TRBV12-3/TRBV12-4|TRBJ2-2|NA
TGTGCCAGCAGTTTGAGGCTAGCGAGGGACGGGGAGCTGTTTTTT
CASSLRLARDGELFF
>few|TRBV2|TRBJ2-3|NA
TGTGCCAGCAGCTCCCAGGGGTTCAGCACAGATACGCAGTATTTT
CASSSQGFSTDTQYF
>NA|TRBV20-1|TRBJ2-5|TRBD2
TGCAGTGCCGGGGGGGGGATAAAGGAGACCCAGTACTTC
CSAGGGIKETQYF
>many|TRBV12-3/TRBV12-4|TRBJ1-2|NA
TGTGCCAGCAGTTCACGCGGCTATGGCTACACCTTC
CASSSRGYGYTF
>few|TRBV7-2|TRBJ2-1|NA
TGTGCCAGCTTCAGTAGGGCCGTCCCCCTCTACAATGAGCAGTTCTTC
CASFSRAVPLYNEQFF
>few|TRBV9|TRBJ1-5|TRBD1
TGTGCCAGCAGTGCCTCAGGGGGCCAAGATCAGCCCCAGCATTTT
CASSASGGQDQPQHF
>many|TRBV6-5|TRBJ1-1|NA
TGTGCCAGCAGTTTTGGAGATACAGGGATCACTGAAGCTTTCTTT
CASSFGDTGITEAFF
>NA|TRBV12-3/TRBV12-4|TRBJ2-7|NA
TGTGCCAGCAGTCCGCCGGGACCCGTTCACGAGCAGTACTTC
CASSPPGPVHEQYF
>many|TRBV7-9|TRBJ2-6|NA
TGTGCCAGCAGGCGGGCGGCAGGGCGCTCTGGGGCCAACGTCCTGACTTTC
CASRRAAGRSGANVLTF
>NA|TRBV4-2|TRBJ2-3|TRBD2
TGTGCCAGCAGCCAAGCTAGCGGGGGGGCTCCAGATACGCAGTATTTT
CASSQASGGAPDTQYF
>NA|TRBV7-9|TRBJ2-6|NA
TGTGCCAGCAGCCAGAGGAGGGTCTCTGGGGCCAACGTCCTGACTTTC
CASSQRRVSGANVLTF
>NA|TRBV11-3|TRBJ2-7|NA
TGTGCCAGCAGCTTATCCGGGTCGGACGGCTACGAGCAGTACTTC
CASSLSGSDGYEQYF
>NA|TRBV11-2|TRBJ1-3|NA
TGTGCCAGCAGCTCTGACGCCGGAAACACCATATATTTT
CASSSDAGNTIYF
>many|TRBV29-1|TRBJ1-1|NA
TGTACAGGTCTGAGGAACACTGAAGCTTTCTTT
CTGLRNTEAFF
>NA|TRBV7-2|TRBJ2-2|NA
TGTGCCGCCGGTAAGGCGGGGTCGAACACCGGGGAGCTGTTTTTT
CAAGKAGSNTGELFF
>NA|TRBV20-1|TRBJ2-3|TRBD1
TGCAGTGCTCCCGCGGTAGGGGGCGCAGATACGCAGTATTTT
CSAPAVGGADTQYF
>few|TRBV5-6|TRBJ2-7|TRBD1
TGTGCCAGCAGCTTAGGGACAGTAAGGGAGCAGTACTTC
CASSLGTVREQYF
>NA|TRBV6-5|TRBJ1-2|NA
TGTGCCAGCAAAGGACTTACGTGGGTCGGCTACACCTTC
CASKGLTWVGYTF
>NA|TRBV20-1|TRBJ2-2|NA
TGCAGTGCTAGAGAGGGGACCGGGGAGCTGTTTTTT
CSAREGTGELFF
>few|TRBV9|TRBJ2-6|NA
TGTGCCAGCAGCGTAGCTTGGGCCCACCCGGCTGGGGCCAACGTCCTGACTTTC
CASSVAWAHPAGANVLTF
>NA|TRBV28|TRBJ1-5|TRBD1
TGTGCCAGCAGTTCCCGGCGACAGGGGTATAGCAATCAGCCCCAGCATTTT
CASSSRRQGYSNQPQHF
>NA|TRBV5-1|TRBJ2-5|TRBD2
TGCGCCAGCAGCTTGGATGAGCGGGGTAAAGAGACCCAGTACTTC
CASSLDERGKETQYF
>few|TRBV6-2/TRBV6-3|TRBJ1-1|NA
TGTGCCAGCAGTTATCGAGGGGCTGAAGCTTTCTTT
CASSYRGAEAFF
>NA|TRBV7-2|TRBJ1-2|NA
TGTGCCAGCAGCTTAGAGCCGGGGGGGAGAGGCTACACCTTC
CASSLEPGGRGYTF
>many|TRBV20-1|TRBJ1-2|TRBD1
TGCAGTGCTAGATCAGGGGGCCTGGAGGGCTACACCTTC
CSARSGGLEGYTF
>NA|TRBV7-3|TRBJ2-1|NA
TGTGCCAGCAGCGAGGGGAGGGGGGTAGGCAATGAGCAGTTCTTC
CASSEGRGVGNEQFF
>few|TRBV19|TRBJ2-1|NA
TGTGCCAGTAGTGCTGGGGGCGGGTACAATGAGCAGTTCTTC
CASSAGGGYNEQFF
>few|TRBV7-8|TRBJ2-3|TRBD2
TGTGCCAGCAGCTTAGTGAGACTAGCGAACACAGATACGCAGTATTTT
CASSLVRLANTDTQYF